This paragraph covers one TCR beta chain sequence. The target antigen is unknown. This CDR3 is also generated by other DNA sequences in the sample. The repertoire was sequenced with immunoSEQ multiplex PCR; TCRdb's copy has only in-frame clones and lacks some. The sample records some 33,000 clones, about 90% being singletons. The sample originates from a study of monozygotic twins with cystic fibrosis. General observations from the study: Monozygotic CF twins shared more identical nucleotide clonotypes than unrelated patients. Age, concordance and disease severity did not associate with shared CDR3 numbers.

This TCR was sampled from a boy aged 2 to 10 with cystic fibrosis. Material: blood.

The CDR3 nucleotides are TGTGCCAGCAGCGTGGGCGGGGGGGGCACAGATACGCAGTATTTT. Translated: CASSVGGGGTDTQYF. This sequence joins TRBV9 and TRBJ2-3, with 9 bases aligning to TRBD2. The germline gives CDR1 SGDLS, CDR2 YYNGEE. The junction had 2 bases not matched to a gene; V was cut back by 2 bases and J by 1 base. The CDR3 consists of 15 residues.